The rows below give T cell receptor beta chains drawn from one sample of a study of T-cell memory formation after mild COVID-19. TCRdb itself ran the 5' RACE reads through MiXCR, one entry per CDR3 protein. Among about 400,000 distinct CDR3 sequences listed, roughly 15% were seen once. The sequenced material came from PBMCs or a T cell subset sorted from them (not recorded which). The receptors shown here come from a man aged 18 to 30 who had mild COVID-19 (a few samples of this study predate the infection). Cell type and time point are not known. Each CDR3 is given with its conserved first and last residue. A D gene is named only where the DNA matches it firmly. Clone size appears in some rows only: once, few, many, or a class for an expanded clone.

v_gene	d_gene	j_gene	abundance	CDR3nt	CDR3aa
TRBV12-3/TRBV12-4	TRBD1	TRBJ2-3	.	TGTGCCAGCAGTTTAGCGGGGGACAGGACCACAGATACGCAGTATTTT	CASSLAGDRTTDTQYF
TRBV28	.	TRBJ2-2	many	TGTGCCAGCAGTTTAGCAGGGGAGAACACCGGGGAGCTGTTTTTT	CASSLAGENTGELFF
TRBV27	.	TRBJ1-2	.	TGTGCCAGCAGTCACCGGGACACCTCTAACTATGGCTACACCTTC	CASSHRDTSNYGYTF
TRBV7-8	.	TRBJ2-5	few	TGTGCCAGCAGCCCCATTGTGGGGCGAAGAAGGACCCAGTACTTC	CASSPIVGRRRTQYF
TRBV7-6	.	TRBJ2-5	.	TGTGCCAGCAGCTTAAAAGTTTGGGCTGAGGGTCAAGAGACCCAGTACTTC	CASSLKVWAEGQETQYF
TRBV20-1	.	TRBJ1-1	.	TGCAGTGCTCCCTTTGACGGGGGTGAAGCTTTCTTT	CSAPFDGGEAFF
TRBV5-6	.	TRBJ2-1	.	TGTGCCAGCACCAGGGCCCATCGGAGGGATGAGCAGTTCTTC	CASTRAHRRDEQFF
TRBV7-9	.	TRBJ1-2	.	TGTGCCAGCAGCCCACCCCTGACAGGAGCCCTCCGTGGCTACACCTTC	CASSPPLTGALRGYTF
TRBV7-9	.	TRBJ2-7	few	TGTGCCAGCAGCTTATCAGGGATCTCCTACGAGCAGTACTTC	CASSLSGISYEQYF
TRBV7-7	.	TRBJ2-5	.	TGTGCTAGCAGTTATCAGTACCAAGAGACCCAGTACTTC	CASSYQYQETQYF
TRBV12-3/TRBV12-4	.	TRBJ2-2	.	TGTGCCAGCAGGTCGACAGGCGCCTCGAACACCGGGGAGCTGTTTTTT	CASRSTGASNTGELFF
TRBV6-6	.	TRBJ1-5	few	TGTGCCAGCTACACCCAACAGATGAGCAATCAGCCCCAGCATTTT	CASYTQQMSNQPQHF
TRBV29-1	TRBD1	TRBJ2-2	.	TGCAGCGTTGAAGATCACAGGGGGACCACCGGGGAGCTGTTTTTT	CSVEDHRGTTGELFF
TRBV3-1	TRBD1	TRBJ2-1	few	TGTGCCAGCAGCCAAACTATGACAGGGCCGAATGAGCAGTTCTTC	CASSQTMTGPNEQFF
TRBV28	.	TRBJ2-6	.	TGTGCCAGCAGCCCCTGGGGGAGCTCTGGGGCCAACGTCCTGACTTTC	CASSPWGSSGANVLTF
TRBV6-5	.	TRBJ1-2	.	TGTGCCAGCAGGCGCCAGGGCGCGGGAAACTATGGCTACACCTTC	CASRRQGAGNYGYTF
TRBV11-2	TRBD2	TRBJ2-2	.	TGTGCCAGCAGTTTACCGGGACTAGCGGAACCCTTGGGGGAGCTGTTTTTT	CASSLPGLAEPLGELFF
TRBV4-1	.	TRBJ1-5	few	TGCGCCAGCAGCGGGGGGGGATGGGGCAATCAGCCCCAGCATTTT	CASSGGGWGNQPQHF